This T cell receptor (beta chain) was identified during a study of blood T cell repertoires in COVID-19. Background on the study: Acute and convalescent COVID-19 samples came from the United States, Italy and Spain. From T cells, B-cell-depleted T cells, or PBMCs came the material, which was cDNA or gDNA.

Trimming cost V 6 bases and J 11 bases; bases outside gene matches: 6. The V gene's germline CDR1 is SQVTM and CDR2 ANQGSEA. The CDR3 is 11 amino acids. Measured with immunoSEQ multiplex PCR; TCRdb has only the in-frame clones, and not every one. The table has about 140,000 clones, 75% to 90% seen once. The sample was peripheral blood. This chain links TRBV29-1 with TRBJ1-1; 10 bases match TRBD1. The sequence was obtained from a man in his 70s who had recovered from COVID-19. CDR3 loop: CSVETGGWAFF. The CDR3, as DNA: TGCAGCGTGGAGACAGGGGGCTGGGCTTTCTTT.